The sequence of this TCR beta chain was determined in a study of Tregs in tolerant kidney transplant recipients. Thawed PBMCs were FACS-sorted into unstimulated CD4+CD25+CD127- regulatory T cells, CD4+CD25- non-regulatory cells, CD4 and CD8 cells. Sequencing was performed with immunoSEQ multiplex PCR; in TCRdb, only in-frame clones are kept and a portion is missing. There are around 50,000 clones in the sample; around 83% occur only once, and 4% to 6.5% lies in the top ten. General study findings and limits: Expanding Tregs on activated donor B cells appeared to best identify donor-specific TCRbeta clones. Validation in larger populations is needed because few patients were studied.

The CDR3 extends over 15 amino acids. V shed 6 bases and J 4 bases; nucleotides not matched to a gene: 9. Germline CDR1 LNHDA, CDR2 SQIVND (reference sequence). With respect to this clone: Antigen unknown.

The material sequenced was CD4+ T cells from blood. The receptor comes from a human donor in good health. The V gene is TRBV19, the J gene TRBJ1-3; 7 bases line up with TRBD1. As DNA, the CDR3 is TGTGCCAGTAGCCGGGGACAGTCAGACGGAAACACCATATATTTT. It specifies CASSRGQSDGNTIYF.